Below are 32 T cell receptor beta chains sequenced from a single sample in a study of blood T cell repertoires in COVID-19. Data came from immunoSEQ multiplex PCR; TCRdb stores just in-frame clones and leaves some out. The sample has under 200,000 clones, approximately 85% seen once. Sequenced sample: peripheral blood. Receptor source: a woman in her forties or fifties with COVID-19, enrolled during active disease.

J is TRBJ2-2 and V is TRBV3-1 (or the pseudogene TRBV3-2); a possible D gene is TRBD1 (5 bases). Trimming took off 6 bases at V and 2 bases at J, with 10 bases between the two ends. CDR1 LGHDT and CDR2 YNNKEL come from the germline V gene (reference sequence). The CDR3 covers 14 residues. The CDR3 nucleotides read TGTGCCAGCAGACAACAGGAAAACACCGGGGAGCTGTTTTTT. It codes for CASRQQENTGELFF.

The rearrangement links TRBV10-3 to TRBJ2-7; maybe TRBD1 (5 bases). CDR1 is ENHRY and CDR2 is SYGVKD in the germline V gene. This CDR3 spans 12 amino acids. Trimming removed 3 bases at V and 5 bases at J, with 8 bases between. The CDR3 DNA reads as TGTGCCATCAGTGAACAGGTCGACGAGCAGTACTTC. Protein: CAISEQVDEQYF.

V is TRBV15 and J is TRBJ2-3; 9 bases are shared with TRBD1. Germline CDR1 and CDR2: LNHNV and YYDKDF (reference sequence). CDR3 length equals 14 residues. The V gene end was trimmed by 8 bases and the J gene end by 5 bases; junction bases not matched to a gene: 8. As DNA, the CDR3 is TGTGCCACCCGGGGACAGGGAATTGGAGATACGCAGTATTTT. Translated: CATRGQGIGDTQYF.

The chain carries TRBV14 and TRBJ1-1; D is ambiguous. Germline V gene lookup returns CDR1 SGHDN and CDR2 FVKESK. This CDR3 is 14 amino acids long. V shed 1 base and J shed 1 base, with 7 bases lying between them. CDR3 residues: CASSQVAGNTEAFF. The DNA of the CDR3 is TGTGCCAGCAGCCAAGTGGCAGGGAACACTGAAGCTTTCTTT.

The CDR3 DNA is TGTGCCAGTAGTACCCAGGGGGCCCCCTACGAGCAGTACTTC. This gives the protein CASSTQGAPYEQYF. The V and J genes are TRBV19 and TRBJ2-7; 8 bases are a match to TRBD1. V was clipped by 4 bases and J by 2 bases; unmatched bases: 4. CDR1 and CDR2 from the germline V gene are LNHDA and SQIVND (reference sequence). The CDR3 runs 14 residues.

The rearrangement joins TRBV12-5 to TRBJ2-5; D is uncertain. CDR1 is LGHNT and CDR2 is FRNRAP in the germline V gene. V dropped 2 bases and J dropped 1 base, with 8 bases sitting between them. There are 14 residues in the CDR3. The CDR3 is CASGLFQIQETQYF. The CDR3 DNA is TGTGCTAGTGGTTTGTTTCAGATCCAAGAGACCCAGTACTTC.

Only a few counts were recorded for this clone. This sequence joins TRBV5-1 and TRBJ1-5, with D uncertain. Per the germline V gene, CDR1 is SGHRS and CDR2 is YFSETQ. Deletions cut 0 bases from V and 4 bases from J, with 11 bases between. The CDR3 sequence is 15 residues long. Here the CDR3 DNA reads TGCGCCAGCAGCTTGGAGGCGGGGATGAATCAGCCCCAGCATTTT. Translating gives CASSLEAGMNQPQHF.

The chain couples TRBV2 to TRBJ1-2, with 7 bases that match TRBD1. The CDR3 runs 16 residues. Germline assignment: CDR1 SNHLY and CDR2 FYNNEI. V lost 4 bases and J lost 6; bases outside the gene matches: 14. This chain's CDR3 is CASSASGTVNSDGYTF. In DNA, the CDR3 is TGTGCCAGCAGTGCATCCGGGACAGTGAACTCCGATGGCTACACCTTC.

This sequence joins TRBV6-5 and TRBJ1-2; D is perhaps TRBD1 (5 bases). The ends were cut back, 6 bases at V and 0 bases at J, with 11 bases in the middle. Per germline, CDR1 MNHEY and CDR2 SVGAGI. The CDR3 spans 14 residues. The CDR3 nucleotides read TGTGCCAGCAGACCCGACAGCACTAACTATGGCTACACCTTC. Encoded protein: CASRPDSTNYGYTF.

The CDR3 protein is CASSRARSGAVTQYF. The DNA for the CDR3 is TGTGCCAGCAGTCGCGCCAGATCAGGGGCAGTTACGCAGTATTTT. The chain carries TRBV7-2 and TRBJ2-3, with D possibly being TRBD1 (6 bases). V lost 6 bases, J lost 8 bases, and 21 bases lay in between. CDR3 length: 15 amino acids. Per germline, CDR1 SGHTA and CDR2 FQGNSA.

This clone was found a few times. The J gene is TRBJ1-1, the V gene TRBV10-3; 7 nucleotides match TRBD1. CDR3 size: 15 residues. J lost 7 bases, V lost 1 base, and 9 bases had no gene match. In germline, CDR1 is ENHRY, CDR2 SYGVKD. The CDR3: CAISEFFEQGSEAFF. In DNA form, the CDR3 reads TGTGCCATCAGTGAGTTCTTTGAACAGGGGAGTGAAGCTTTCTTT.

This chain connects TRBV7-3 to TRBJ2-3, with no clear D. Per the germline V gene, CDR1 is SGHTA and CDR2 is FQGTGA. The CDR3 has 14 residues. Trimming pared 2 bases from V and 1 base from J, leaving 7 bases between. CDR3 DNA sequence: TGTGCCAGCAGCTTACGGCAGGGCACAGATACGCAGTATTTT. Translating gives CASSLRQGTDTQYF.

The gene calls are TRBV6-5 and TRBJ1-3; D is uncertain. The CDR3 loop spans 14 amino acids. The germline V and J ends were trimmed by 0 bases and 4 bases, with 7 bases remaining between them. The germline gives CDR1 MNHEY, CDR2 SVGAGI. CDR3 loop: CASSYSRAGNTIYF. CDR3 nucleotide sequence: TGTGCCAGCAGTTACTCGAGAGCCGGAAACACCATATATTTT.

The rearrangement joins TRBV29-1 to TRBJ1-4; D is possibly TRBD1 (6 bases). Germline V gives CDR1 SQVTM, CDR2 ANQGSEA. CDR3 length: 15 residues. V was pared by 4 bases and J by 4 bases, with 16 bases between. CDR3 loop: CSVGPRGGLNEKLFF. As DNA, the CDR3 is TGCAGCGTTGGACCTAGGGGGGGCCTTAATGAAAAACTGTTTTTT.

V and J are TRBV4-3 and TRBJ2-2; 9 nucleotides line up with TRBD2. Trimming took 3 bases from V and 0 from J; bases not matched to a gene: 8. The CDR3 totals 18 residues. CDR1 and CDR2 (germline): LGHNA, YSLEER. In DNA form, the CDR3 reads TGCGCCAGCAGCCAGAGGCCGGCGGGGGGGCCGAACACCGGGGAGCTGTTTTTT. Its protein is CASSQRPAGGPNTGELFF.

The gene calls are TRBV6-5 and TRBJ2-2; no clear D. The V gene's germline CDR1 is MNHEY and CDR2 SVGAGI. The CDR3 runs to 12 residues. Trimming stripped 0 bases from V and 8 bases from J, with 4 bases between. CDR3 sequence reads: CASSYSPGELFF. As DNA, the CDR3 is TGTGCCAGCAGTTACTCTCCAGGGGAGCTGTTTTTT.

This clone appeared once. The rearrangement uses TRBV20-1 and TRBJ2-4, with 9 positions matching TRBD2. V was pared by 3 bases and J by 0 bases, with 9 bases of the junction left unmatched. Germline CDR1 is DFQATT and CDR2 is SNEGSKA (reference sequence). The CDR3 runs to 17 residues. The CDR3 sequence: CSASWRGGDSAKNIQYF. The CDR3 region has the DNA TGCAGTGCTAGTTGGCGGGGGGGCGATTCAGCCAAAAACATTCAGTACTTC.

As concerns this clone: Other DNA sequences in the sample encode the same CDR3. The chain recombines TRBV3-1 (or the pseudogene TRBV3-2) with TRBJ1-1; D gene ambiguous. This CDR3 comprises 13 residues. Trimming cost V 4 bases and J 2 bases, with 8 bases left between them. Germline V gives CDR1 LGHDT, CDR2 YNNKEL (reference sequence). For the CDR3, the DNA is TGTGCCAGCAGCCCCCAGGCTAACACTGAAGCTTTCTTT. This translates into CASSPQANTEAFF.

About this clone: The junction shows a germline mismatch at one end, possibly a read error. The rearrangement links TRBV4-2 to TRBJ1-1; 7 bases line up with TRBD1. CDR3 length: 12 residues. The V gene's germline CDR1 is LGHNA and CDR2 YNFKEQ. CDR3 in amino acids: CASSHGGTVSLF. The CDR3 bases are TGTGCCAGCAGCCATGGAGGGACAGTTTCTCTCTTT.

This sequence joins TRBV24-1 and TRBJ2-2; TRBD1 aligns across 11 bases. Germline CDR1 and CDR2: KGHDR and SFDVKD. There are 17 residues in the CDR3. V lost 3 bases and J lost 4; bases outside the gene matches: 6. CDR3 in amino acids: CATSDHTGTGGTGELFF. The DNA for the CDR3 is TGTGCCACCAGTGATCACACCGGGACAGGGGGCACCGGGGAGCTGTTTTTT.

The chain is built from TRBV6-4 and TRBJ2-1; 8 nucleotides line up with TRBD2. The CDR3 is 13 amino acids. Trimming at V came to 2 bases and at J to 14 bases, leaving 8 bases not matched to a gene. In germline, CDR1 is MRHNA, CDR2 SNTAGT. CDR3 amino acids: CASSDGAGGFKFF. CDR3 nucleotides: TGTGCCAGCAGTGACGGCGCGGGGGGTTTTAAGTTCTTC.

J is TRBJ2-1 and V is TRBV4-1, with 7 bases that match TRBD2. Looked up from germline, CDR1 is MGHRA and CDR2 is YSYEKL. The CDR3 consists of 17 residues. V shed 4 bases and J 0 bases; nucleotides not matched to a gene: 9. This chain's CDR3 is CASSPPRAGSSYNEQFF. The CDR3 nucleotides read TGCGCCAGCAGCCCCCCGAGAGCGGGGAGCTCCTACAATGAGCAGTTCTTC.

This chain uses TRBV5-1 with TRBJ2-7, with 8 bases lining up with TRBD2. After removal of 4 bases from V and 4 bases from J, the junction contained 13 bases not matched to a gene. The CDR3 has 16 residues. Germline assignment: CDR1 SGHRS and CDR2 YFSETQ. This chain's CDR3 is CASSLGGGPDKYEQYF. The CDR3 DNA sequence: TGCGCCAGCAGCCTGGGCGGGGGGCCGGATAAATACGAGCAGTACTTC.

This chain connects TRBV5-1 to TRBJ1-1, with 7 bases fitting TRBD1. The CDR3 consists of 18 residues. The ends lost 2 bases at V and 0 bases at J; junction bases unmatched: 13. Germline CDR1 is SGHRS and CDR2 is YFSETQ. The CDR3 protein is CASSFYPGGQGLNTEAFF. The CDR3 DNA reads TGCGCCAGCAGCTTTTATCCAGGGGGGCAGGGTCTGAACACTGAAGCTTTCTTT.

This sequence joins TRBV5-6 and TRBJ1-4, with 7 nucleotides matching TRBD1. The CDR3 totals 15 residues. V dropped 4 bases and J dropped 7; count of bases not matched to a gene: 10. In germline, CDR1 is SGHDT, CDR2 YYEEEE. CDR3 in amino acids: CASSLGLGGSEKLFF. In nucleotides, the CDR3 is TGTGCCAGCAGCCTAGGGCTAGGGGGCAGTGAAAAACTGTTTTTT.

The chain couples TRBV3-1 (or the pseudogene TRBV3-2) to TRBJ2-1; 8 bases fit TRBD2. The CDR3 is 16 amino acids. Germline V lookup: CDR1 LGHDT, CDR2 YNNKEL (reference sequence). The trim removed 4 bases at V and 4 bases at J, leaving 9 bases unmatched. Here the CDR3 reads CASSLNGGAGYNEQFF. The CDR3 DNA is TGTGCCAGCAGCCTTAACGGGGGGGCGGGATACAATGAGCAGTTCTTC.

V and J are TRBV5-5 and TRBJ2-2; the match to TRBD1 covers 7 bases. CDR1 and CDR2 from the germline V gene are SGHKS and YYEKEE (reference sequence). After removal of 4 bases from V and 4 bases from J, the junction contained 4 bases not matched to a gene. The CDR3 spans 14 residues. CDR3 sequence (DNA): TGTGCCAGCAGCCGACAGGGTTCCACCGGGGAGCTGTTTTTT. Amino acids: CASSRQGSTGELFF.

This rearrangement joins TRBV9 to TRBJ2-5; 16 bases map to TRBD2. V lost 4 bases and J lost 5; bases outside the gene matches: 8. Germline V CDR1 and CDR2: SGDLS, YYNGEE. CDR3 length equals 17 residues. The chain's CDR3 is CASSPGTSGGAEETQYF. For the CDR3, the DNA is TGTGCCAGCAGCCCTGGGACTAGCGGGGGGGCCGAGGAGACCCAGTACTTC.

J is TRBJ2-2 and V is TRBV7-9; D might be TRBD2 (6 bases). Germline V CDR1 and CDR2: SEHNR, FQNEAQ (reference sequence). Trimming took off 1 base at V and 5 bases at J, with 14 bases between the two ends. CDR3 size: 16 residues. CDR3 coding DNA: TGTGCCAGCAGCTTAGTTCCGCTTGGGGGGACCGGGGAGCTGTTTTTT. Amino acids: CASSLVPLGGTGELFF. The full variable domain, in which reference TRBV7-9 and TRBJ2-2 provide the parts outside the CDR3, is DTGVSQNPRHKITKRGQNVTFRCDPISEHNRLYWYRQTLGQGPEFLTYFQNEAQLEKSRLLSDRFSAERPKGSFSTLEIQRTEQGDSAMYLCASSLVPLGGTGELFFGEGSRLTVL.

The rearrangement links TRBV18 to TRBJ1-1; D is unresolved. Germline CDR1 KGHSH, CDR2 LQKENI. V lost 3 bases and J lost 2, with 10 bases in between. CDR3 length equals 14 residues. CDR3 loop: CASSPGISNTEAFF. The CDR3 DNA follows: TGTGCCAGCTCACCGGGCATCTCCAACACTGAAGCTTTCTTT.

This chain connects TRBV5-6 to TRBJ2-3; possibly TRBD2 for D (5 bases). This CDR3 spans 15 amino acids. Germline V CDR1 and CDR2: SGHDT, YYEEEE. V gave up 3 bases and J gave up 2 bases, with 13 bases separating them. The CDR3 bases are TGTGCCAGCAGCTGGCGGGCGGTTTTCACAGATACGCAGTATTTT. Its protein product is CASSWRAVFTDTQYF.

The chain uses TRBV6-2 or TRBV6-3 and TRBJ2-5; the match to TRBD2 covers 10 bases. The CDR3 has 17 amino acids. V dropped 2 bases and J dropped 4; count of bases not matched to a gene: 10. The germline V gene encodes CDR1 MNHEY and CDR2 SVGEGT. The CDR3 sequence is CASSYPSSGGALETQYF. The DNA for the CDR3 is TGTGCCAGCAGTTACCCGTCGAGCGGGGGGGCTCTAGAGACCCAGTACTTC.